One TCR beta chain is described in this entry. Its antigen is undetermined. PCR employed 60 Vbeta and 13 Jbeta primers. Generated by immunoSEQ multiplex PCR, the TCRdb table keeps only in-frame clones and is missing some. The profile shows roughly 170,000 clones, about 72% of them singletons. The entry originates in a study of cytomegalovirus exposure and HLA in healthy donors. The CDR3 runs to 14 residues. With 0 bases removed from V and 3 bases from J, the gap between germline ends came to 9 bases. Germline-derived CDR1 and CDR2 are SGHRS and YFSETQ. Notes on the study in general: Information on immune exposure was restricted to one variable (CMV serostatus).

The chain combines TRBV5-1 with TRBJ2-5; the D gene is possibly TRBD2 (5 bases). Sequenced input: PBMCs. This sequence was found in a girl under 18 in good health and CMV-seronegative. The CDR3 DNA sequence: TGCGCCAGCAGCTTGGCCTCGAGGGAAGAGACCCAGTACTTC. Amino acid sequence: CASSLASREETQYF.